This T cell receptor beta chain was recorded in a study of TIL therapy for anti-PD-1-resistant metastatic lung cancer. The wider study: Median tumor mutation burden was more than 1.4 mutations per megabase.

The sample's time point: pre-treatment sample, taken before nivolumab and TIL therapy. The immunoSEQ assay was v3. Generated by immunoSEQ multiplex PCR, the TCRdb table keeps only in-frame clones and is missing some. The data show about 60,000 clones, around nine tenths seen once. The specimen comprised blood, sampled at baseline. This clonotype was obtained from a person between 25 and 79 years old with non-small cell lung cancer.

The DNA of the CDR3 is TGTGCCAGCAGCCCCCAGGACAGGGAAGCAACTAATGAAAAACTGTTTTTT. This gives the protein CASSPQDREATNEKLFF. The chain is built from TRBV27 and TRBJ1-4; 8 positions match TRBD1. The CDR3 has 17 amino acids. Trimming removed 6 bases from V and 0 bases from J; junction bases left unmatched: 9. CDR1 is MNHEY, CDR2 SMNVEV, per germline (reference sequence).